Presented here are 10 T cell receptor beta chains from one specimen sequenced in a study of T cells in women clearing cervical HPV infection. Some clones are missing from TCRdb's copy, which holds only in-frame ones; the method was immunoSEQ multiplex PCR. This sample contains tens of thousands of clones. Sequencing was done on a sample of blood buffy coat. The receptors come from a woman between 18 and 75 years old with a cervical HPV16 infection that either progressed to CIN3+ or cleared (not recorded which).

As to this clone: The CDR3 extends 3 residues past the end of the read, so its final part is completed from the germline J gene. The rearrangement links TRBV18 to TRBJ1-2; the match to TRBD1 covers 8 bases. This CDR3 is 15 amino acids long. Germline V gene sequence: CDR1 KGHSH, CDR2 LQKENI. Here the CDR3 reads CASVPGTGSYNDYTF. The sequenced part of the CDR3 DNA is TGTGCCAGCGTTCCCGGGACAGGCTCTTACAATGAC.

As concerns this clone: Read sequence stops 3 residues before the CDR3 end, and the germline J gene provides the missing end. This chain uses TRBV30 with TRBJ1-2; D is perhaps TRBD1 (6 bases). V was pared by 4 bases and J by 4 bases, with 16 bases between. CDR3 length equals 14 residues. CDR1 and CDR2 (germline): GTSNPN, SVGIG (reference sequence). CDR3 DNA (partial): TGTGCCTGGATCCCCGGGAAGGGGGTCTATGGC. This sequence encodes CAWIPGKGVYG. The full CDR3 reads CAWIPGKGVYGYTF.

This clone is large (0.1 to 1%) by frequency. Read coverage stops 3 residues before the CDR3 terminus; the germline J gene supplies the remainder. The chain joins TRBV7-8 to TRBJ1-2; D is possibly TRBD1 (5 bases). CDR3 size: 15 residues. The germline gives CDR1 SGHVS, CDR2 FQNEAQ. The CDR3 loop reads CASGAPGGRNFSYTF. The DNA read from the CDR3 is TGTGCCAGCGGGGCCCCCGGAGGGAGAAATTTCAGC.

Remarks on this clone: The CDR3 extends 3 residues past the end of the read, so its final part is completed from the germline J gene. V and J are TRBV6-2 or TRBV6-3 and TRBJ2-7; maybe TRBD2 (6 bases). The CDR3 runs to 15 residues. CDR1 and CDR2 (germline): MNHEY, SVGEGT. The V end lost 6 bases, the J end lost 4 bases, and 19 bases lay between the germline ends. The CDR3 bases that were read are TGTGCCAGCAGCCTGACTAGTCCGCGGGGATACGAG. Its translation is CASSLTSPRGYE. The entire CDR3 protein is CASSLTSPRGYEQYF.

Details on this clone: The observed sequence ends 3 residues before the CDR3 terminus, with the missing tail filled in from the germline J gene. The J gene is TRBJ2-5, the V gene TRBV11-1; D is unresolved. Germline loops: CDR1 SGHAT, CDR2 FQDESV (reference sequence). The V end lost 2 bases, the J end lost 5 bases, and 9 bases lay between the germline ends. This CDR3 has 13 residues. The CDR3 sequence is CASSLTPRETQYF. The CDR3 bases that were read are TGTGCCAGCAGCTTAACCCCCCGGGAGACC.

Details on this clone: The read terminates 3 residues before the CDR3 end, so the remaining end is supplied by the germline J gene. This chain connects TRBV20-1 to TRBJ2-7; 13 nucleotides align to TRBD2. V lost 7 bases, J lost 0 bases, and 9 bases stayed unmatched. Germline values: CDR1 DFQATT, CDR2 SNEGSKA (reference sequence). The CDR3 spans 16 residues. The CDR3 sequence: CSGLGLAGRSSYEQYF. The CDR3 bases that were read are TGCAGTGGTTTGGGACTAGCGGGACGTAGCTCCTACGAG.

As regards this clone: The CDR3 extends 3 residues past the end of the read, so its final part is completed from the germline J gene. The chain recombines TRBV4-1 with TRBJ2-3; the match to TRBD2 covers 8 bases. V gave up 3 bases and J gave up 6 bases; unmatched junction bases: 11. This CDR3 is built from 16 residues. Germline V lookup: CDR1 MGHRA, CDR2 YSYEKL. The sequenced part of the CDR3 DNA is TGCGCCAGCAGCCACACACTAGCGGCTTCGTCTGATACG. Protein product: CASSHTLAASSDT. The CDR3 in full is CASSHTLAASSDTQYF.

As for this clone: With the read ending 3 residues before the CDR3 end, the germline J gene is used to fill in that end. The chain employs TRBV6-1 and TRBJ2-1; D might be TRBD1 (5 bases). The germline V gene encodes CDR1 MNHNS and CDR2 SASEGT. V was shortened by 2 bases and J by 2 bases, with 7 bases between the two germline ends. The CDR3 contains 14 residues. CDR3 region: CASSELGPYNEQFF. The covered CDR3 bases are TGTGCCAGCAGTGAATTGGGGCCCTACAATGAG.

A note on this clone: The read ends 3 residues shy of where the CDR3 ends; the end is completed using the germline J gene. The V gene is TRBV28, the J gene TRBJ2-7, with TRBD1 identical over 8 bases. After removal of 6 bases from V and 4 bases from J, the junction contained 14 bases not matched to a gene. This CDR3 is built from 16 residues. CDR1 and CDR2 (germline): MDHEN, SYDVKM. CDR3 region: CASSQGGGQASYEQYF. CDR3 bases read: TGTGCCAGCAGCCAAGGAGGGGGACAGGCCTCATACGAG. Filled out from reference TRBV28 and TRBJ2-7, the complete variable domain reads DVKVTQSSRYLVKRTGEKVFLECVQDMDHENMFWYRQDPGLGLRLIYFSYDVKMKEKGDIPEGYSVSREKKERFSLILESASTNQTSMYLCASSQGGGQASYEQYFGPGTRLTVT.

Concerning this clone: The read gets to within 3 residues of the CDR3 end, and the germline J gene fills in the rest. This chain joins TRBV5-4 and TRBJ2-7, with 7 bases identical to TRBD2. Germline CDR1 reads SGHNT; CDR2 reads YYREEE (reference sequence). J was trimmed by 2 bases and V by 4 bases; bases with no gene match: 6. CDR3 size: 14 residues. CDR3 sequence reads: CASSQSSGAYEQYF. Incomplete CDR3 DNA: TGTGCCAGCAGCCAATCTAGCGGTGCCTACGAG.